What follows are 17 T cell receptor beta chains derived from one specimen sequenced in a study of T cell changes during pregnancy in multiple sclerosis. Sequencing used immunoSEQ multiplex PCR; TCRdb keeps in-frame clones, though not all of them. The sample shows around 80,000 clones, around 92% of them seen only once. The sample was peripheral blood, taken before pregnancy. The receptor source for this set is a female donor with multiple sclerosis, enrolled in a pregnancy study.

The chain carries TRBV27 and TRBJ2-3; 8 bases fit TRBD2. With V trimmed by 5 bases and J by 4 bases, 14 bases remained unmatched. The CDR3 extends over 17 amino acids. Germline CDR1 and CDR2: MNHEY and SMNVEV (reference sequence). The CDR3 region has the DNA TGTGCCAGCAGTCAAGCGGGAGCCCGAGCGTGGGCAGATACGCAGTATTTT. Translated: CASSQAGARAWADTQYF.

The chain combines TRBV7-3 with TRBJ2-5; D possibly corresponds to TRBD2 (6 bases). CDR1 and CDR2 from the germline V gene are SGHTA and FQGTGA. The length of the CDR3 is 18 residues. Trimming took off 3 bases at V and 4 bases at J, with 24 bases between the two ends. The DNA for the CDR3 is TGTGCCAGCAGCTTTCGGGCCGCTGGGCGGGGAGGAAGAGAGACCCAGTACTTC. Its protein product is CASSFRAAGRGGRETQYF. The full variable domain, with the rest looked up from reference TRBV7-3 and TRBJ2-5, is GAGVSQTPSNKVTEKGKYVELRCDPISGHTALYWYRQSLGQGPEFLIYFQGTGAADDSGLPNDRFFAVRPEGSVSTLKIQRTERGDSAVYLCASSFRAAGRGGRETQYFGPGTRLLVL.

The rearrangement joins TRBV7-3 to TRBJ2-5; TRBD2 matches 7 bases. Germline assignment: CDR1 SGHTA and CDR2 FQGTGA. V trimming: 3 bases; J trimming: 2 bases; junction bases outside the gene matches: 6. The CDR3 contains 15 residues. The CDR3 DNA reads as TGTGCCAGCAGCTTGGGAGAGCGGGGACAAGAGACCCAGTACTTC. Protein: CASSLGERGQETQYF.

The chain joins TRBV4-3 to TRBJ2-7; 9 nucleotides match TRBD2. V gave up 0 bases and J gave up 2 bases; unmatched junction bases: 11. The CDR3 runs to 18 residues. Looked up from germline, CDR1 is LGHNA and CDR2 is YSLEER. The CDR3 sequence is CASSQDLSGGLATYEQYF. The CDR3 DNA sequence: TGCGCCAGCAGCCAAGATCTTTCGGGGGGACTAGCTACCTACGAGCAGTACTTC.

V is TRBV11-1 and J is TRBJ2-7; 13 nucleotides agree with TRBD2. Per the germline V gene, CDR1 is SGHAT and CDR2 is FQDESV (reference sequence). The CDR3 spans 16 residues. V shed 4 bases and J 3 bases; nucleotides not matched to a gene: 6. In nucleotides, the CDR3 is TGTGCCAGCAGCTCAGCCGGGACTAGCGGGAACTACGAGCAGTACTTC. Its protein is CASSSAGTSGNYEQYF.

The chain has TRBV21-1 and TRBJ1-1; whether TRBD1, the table's D call, matches the DNA was not checked. TRBV21-1 is noted as a pseudogene. This CDR3 has 15 amino acids. The CDR3 nucleotides read TGTGCCAGCAGCAAATTCAGGGGCGCGAGCACTGAAGCTTTCTTT. It is translated as CASSKFRGASTEAFF.

The chain combines TRBV7-9 with TRBJ2-2; 9 bases match TRBD1. CDR1 is SEHNR and CDR2 is FQNEAQ in the germline V gene (reference sequence). The V and J ends lost 7 bases and 6 bases, in that order; junction bases with no gene match: 12. CDR3 length equals 16 residues. The CDR3 DNA follows: TGTGCCAGCACCCCGGGACAGGGCCGGTGGGCCGGGGAGCTGTTTTTT. Translated: CASTPGQGRWAGELFF.

The rearrangement uses TRBV28 and TRBJ1-5; possibly TRBD1 for D (6 bases). Germline values: CDR1 MDHEN, CDR2 SYDVKM. The V gene lost 4 bases and the J gene lost 2 bases, with 12 bases spanning the gap. This CDR3 is 15 amino acids long. For the CDR3, the DNA is TGTGCCAGCAGTTCAGGGGTTGTTGGCAATCAGCCCCAGCATTTT. Protein sequence: CASSSGVVGNQPQHF.

This sequence joins TRBV4-1 and TRBJ2-7; 8 positions agree with TRBD2. CDR3 length: 15 residues. Germline V lookup: CDR1 MGHRA, CDR2 YSYEKL. The V segment lost 4 bases and the J segment 3 bases; nucleotides outside the gene matches: 8. CDR3 loop: CASSPSMGLGYEQYF. CDR3 DNA: TGCGCCAGCAGCCCTTCTATGGGACTAGGCTACGAGCAGTACTTC.

This clone was seen just once. The chain carries TRBV10-1 and TRBJ2-7; a possible D gene is TRBD2 (6 bases). V was cut by 4 bases and J by 6 bases, with 16 bases left in between. Germline CDR1 reads WNHNN; CDR2 reads SYGVQD (reference sequence). The CDR3 runs to 14 residues. CDR3 in amino acids: CASSVPAGRGEQYF. The CDR3 nucleotides are TGCGCCAGCAGTGTTCCGGCGGGACGCGGCGAGCAGTACTTC.

The chain recombines TRBV2 with TRBJ2-7; 12 bases are shared with TRBD2. After removal of 6 bases from V and 0 bases from J, the junction contained 9 bases not matched to a gene. Germline V gene sequence: CDR1 SNHLY, CDR2 FYNNEI. This CDR3 has 17 residues. The chain's CDR3 is CASRRTSGASSSYEQYF. The CDR3, as DNA: TGTGCCAGCAGAAGGACTAGCGGGGCCTCTAGCTCCTACGAGCAGTACTTC.

The V call is TRBV27, the J call TRBJ2-2, with 7 bases matching TRBD2. Looked up from germline, CDR1 is MNHEY and CDR2 is SMNVEV (reference sequence). There are 15 residues in the CDR3. Trimming removed 10 bases from V and 1 base from J; junction bases left unmatched: 9. DNA for the CDR3: TGTGCCACGCTATCCGCGGGGGTGAACACCGGGGAGCTGTTTTTT. Encoded protein: CATLSAGVNTGELFF.

The genes are TRBV5-5 and TRBJ2-7; 9 bases agree with TRBD2. Germline-derived CDR1 and CDR2 are SGHKS and YYEKEE (reference sequence). Trimming took 0 bases from V and 4 from J; bases not matched to a gene: 5. The CDR3 runs 15 residues. The CDR3 protein is CASSLGGSGRYEQYF. The CDR3 nucleotides read TGTGCCAGCAGCTTGGGGGGTAGCGGGAGATACGAGCAGTACTTC.

The chain links TRBV5-1 to TRBJ2-2, with D possibly TRBD2 on 5 matching bases. The CDR3 runs 15 residues. Trimming cost V 4 bases and J 0 bases, with 10 bases left between them. Germline V gene lookup returns CDR1 SGHRS and CDR2 YFSETQ. The DNA of the CDR3 is TGCGCCAGCAGCCCCGGCGGGTCGAACACCGGGGAGCTGTTTTTT. Its translation is CASSPGGSNTGELFF. Looking up the rest from reference TRBV5-1 and TRBJ2-2 gives the full variable domain: KAGVTQTPRYLIKTRGQQVTLSCSPISGHRSVSWYQQTPGQGLQFLFEYFSETQRNKGNFPGRFSGRQFSNSRSEMNVSTLELGDSALYLCASSPGGSNTGELFFGEGSRLTVL.

The V call is TRBV11-3, the J call TRBJ2-7, with a weak D call TRBD1 (5 bases). The germline V and J ends were trimmed by 3 bases and 7 bases, with 10 bases remaining between them. CDR3 length: 12 residues. Germline lookup yields CDR1 SGHNT and CDR2 YENEEA. CDR3 in amino acids: CASSLDTWEQYF. For the CDR3, the DNA is TGTGCCAGCAGCTTGGACACGTGGGAGCAGTACTTC.

The chain links TRBV7-2 to TRBJ2-1, with unresolved D. V was clipped by 1 base and J by 5 bases, with 12 bases between them. CDR1 and CDR2 from the germline V gene are SGHTA and FQGNSA. This CDR3 has 15 amino acids. In DNA form, the CDR3 reads TGTGCCAGCAGCTTAGGTCCAGCGAGCAACAATGAGCAGTTCTTC. As protein: CASSLGPASNNEQFF.

V usage is TRBV27 and J usage is TRBJ2-3; D is perhaps TRBD2 (5 bases). The CDR3 loop spans 15 amino acids. The germline V gene encodes CDR1 MNHEY and CDR2 SMNVEV (reference sequence). Trimming cost V 3 bases and J 4 bases, with 14 bases left between them. In DNA form, the CDR3 reads TGTGCCAGCAGTTTCGCGGGCGGGTGGGCAGATACGCAGTATTTT. Translated, it gives CASSFAGGWADTQYF.